One sample yielded the 12 T cell receptor beta chains listed below, sequenced in a study of blood T cell repertoires in COVID-19. This table comes from immunoSEQ multiplex PCR, and its TCRdb copy is limited to in-frame clones, with some not included. Among about 380,000 clones listed, 88% were seen once. The specimen sequenced was PBMCs or T cells enriched from blood (not recorded which). The receptors shown here come from a woman aged 18-29 years who had recovered from COVID-19.

This clone was recorded only once. The chain has TRBV3-1 (or the pseudogene TRBV3-2) and TRBJ2-1, with 12 bases fitting TRBD2. Germline V lookup: CDR1 LGHDT, CDR2 YNNKEL (reference sequence). The CDR3 length is 16 residues. The junction had 6 bases not matched to a gene; V was cut back by 5 bases and J by 4 bases. CDR3 in DNA: TGTGCCAGCAGCGACCCTCTAGCGGGGGGGTACAATGAGCAGTTCTTC. It yields the protein CASSDPLAGGYNEQFF.

This clone has just one count. The chain combines TRBV7-2 with TRBJ2-7; D is unresolved. Germline V CDR1 and CDR2: SGHTA, FQGNSA. V was clipped by 1 base and J by 2 bases, with 15 bases between them. This CDR3 has 16 residues. CDR3 in amino acids: CASSLGKVQSPYEQYF. The CDR3 bases are TGTGCCAGCAGCTTAGGAAAGGTACAGAGCCCCTACGAGCAGTACTTC.

This chain uses TRBV11-3 with TRBJ2-3, with TRBD2 identical over 8 bases. V lost 2 bases, J lost 1 base, and 2 bases stayed unmatched. This CDR3 region has 15 residues. Germline V CDR1 and CDR2: SGHNT, YENEEA. CDR3 region: CASSLRAGGTDTQYF. CDR3 bases: TGTGCCAGCAGCTTAAGAGCGGGGGGCACAGATACGCAGTATTTT.

The V gene is TRBV19, the J gene TRBJ1-1; D is undetermined. Germline V CDR1 and CDR2: LNHDA, SQIVND (reference sequence). Trimming removed 2 bases at V and 5 bases at J, with 9 bases between. CDR3 length: 13 amino acids. The chain's CDR3 is CASSITLRTEAFF. CDR3 sequence (DNA): TGTGCCAGTAGTATAACCCTGAGAACTGAAGCTTTCTTT.

The V and J genes are TRBV5-1 and TRBJ1-4; D unclear. The germline V gene has CDR1 SGHRS and CDR2 YFSETQ. V lost 3 bases to trimming and J lost 7 bases, with 13 bases between them. CDR3 size: 14 residues. CDR3 in amino acids: CASSSGGLGEKLFF. CDR3 sequence (DNA): TGCGCCAGCAGCTCGGGAGGACTGGGTGAAAAACTGTTTTTT.

CDR3 in amino acids: CASSLNIGRRLKTGELFF. DNA of the CDR3: TGTGCCAGCAGCTTAAATATAGGGCGGAGACTAAAAACCGGGGAGCTGTTTTTT. The chain joins TRBV7-3 to TRBJ2-2, with a tentative D call TRBD2 (5 bases). Germline V lookup: CDR1 SGHTA, CDR2 FQGTGA. This CDR3 contains 18 residues. Trimming cost V 1 base and J 5 bases, with 20 bases left between them. Full variable domain (missing parts from reference TRBV7-3 and TRBJ2-2): GAGVSQTPSNKVTEKGKYVELRCDPISGHTALYWYRQSLGQGPEFLIYFQGTGAADDSGLPNDRFFAVRPEGSVSTLKIQRTERGDSAVYLCASSLNIGRRLKTGELFFGEGSRLTVL.

The chain combines TRBV27 with TRBJ2-7; 10 nucleotides align to TRBD1. The CDR3 covers 19 residues. V dropped 0 bases and J dropped 3; count of bases not matched to a gene: 14. The germline V gene has CDR1 MNHEY and CDR2 SMNVEV (reference sequence). CDR3 sequence (DNA): TGTGCCAGCAGTTTATCGCTAACATGGGGGGGGACAGGGGTCTACGAGCAGTACTTC. This encodes CASSLSLTWGGTGVYEQYF.

The sample holds a few counts of this clone. This rearrangement joins TRBV5-1 to TRBJ1-2, with D unresolved. CDR1 is SGHRS and CDR2 is YFSETQ in the germline V gene. Between the trimmed V and J ends, which lost 0 bases and 2 bases, there was a span of 11 bases. The CDR3 totals 15 residues. The CDR3 reads CASSLDGEANYGYTF. CDR3 nucleotide sequence: TGCGCCAGCAGCTTGGACGGGGAAGCCAACTATGGCTACACCTTC.

J is TRBJ1-3 and V is TRBV28; TRBD1 agrees at 8 bases. Per the germline V gene, CDR1 is MDHEN and CDR2 is SYDVKM. This CDR3 contains 17 residues. J was trimmed by 0 bases and V by 4 bases; bases with no gene match: 8. CDR3 sequence (DNA): TGTGCCAGCAGTTCGGGGACAGGCCTTATCTCTGGAAACACCATATATTTT. Protein: CASSSGTGLISGNTIYF.

The chain is built from TRBV19 and TRBJ1-2; TRBD1 aligns across 10 bases. The CDR3 contains 15 residues. The germline V gene encodes CDR1 LNHDA and CDR2 SQIVND (reference sequence). V dropped 6 bases and J dropped 8; count of bases not matched to a gene: 12. CDR3 in DNA: TGTGCCAGTAGCCCTCGGGACAGGGGCTTCGGCGGCTACACCTTC. Residues: CASSPRDRGFGGYTF.

This chain joins TRBV7-2 and TRBJ2-3; tentatively, D is TRBD1 (6 bases). The V end was cut by 5 bases, the J end by 1 base, with 16 bases between. The CDR3 covers 16 residues. Germline CDR1 SGHTA, CDR2 FQGNSA. The CDR3 region is CASSPPLSGGTDTQYF. The CDR3 region has the DNA TGTGCCAGCAGCCCACCACTCTCAGGGGGCACAGATACGCAGTATTTT.

This clone was counted a few times. The rearrangement uses TRBV24-1 and TRBJ2-2, with TRBD2 as a possible D gene (5 bases). Trimming shortened V by 1 base and J by 3 bases, and 11 bases separated the two germline ends. Per germline, CDR1 KGHDR and CDR2 SFDVKD. The CDR3 sequence is 16 residues long. The CDR3 DNA reads as TGTGCCACCAGTGATTTAGGCGGGCCGGACACCGGGGAGCTGTTTTTT. It codes for CATSDLGGPDTGELFF.